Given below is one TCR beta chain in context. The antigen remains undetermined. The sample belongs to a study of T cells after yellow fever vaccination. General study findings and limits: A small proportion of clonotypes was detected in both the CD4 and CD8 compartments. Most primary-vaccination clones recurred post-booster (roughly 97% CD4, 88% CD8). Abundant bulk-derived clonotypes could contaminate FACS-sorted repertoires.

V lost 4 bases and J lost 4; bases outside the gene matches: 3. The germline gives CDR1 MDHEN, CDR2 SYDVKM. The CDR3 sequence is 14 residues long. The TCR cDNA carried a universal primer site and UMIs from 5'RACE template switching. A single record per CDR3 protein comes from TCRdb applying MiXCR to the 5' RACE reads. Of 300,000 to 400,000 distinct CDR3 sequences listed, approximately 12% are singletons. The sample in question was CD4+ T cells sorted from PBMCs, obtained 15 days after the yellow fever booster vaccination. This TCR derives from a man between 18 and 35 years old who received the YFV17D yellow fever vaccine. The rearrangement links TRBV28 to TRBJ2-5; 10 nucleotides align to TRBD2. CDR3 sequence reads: CASSYLAGAETQYF. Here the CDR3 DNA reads TGTGCCAGCAGTTACCTAGCGGGGGCAGAGACCCAGTACTTC.